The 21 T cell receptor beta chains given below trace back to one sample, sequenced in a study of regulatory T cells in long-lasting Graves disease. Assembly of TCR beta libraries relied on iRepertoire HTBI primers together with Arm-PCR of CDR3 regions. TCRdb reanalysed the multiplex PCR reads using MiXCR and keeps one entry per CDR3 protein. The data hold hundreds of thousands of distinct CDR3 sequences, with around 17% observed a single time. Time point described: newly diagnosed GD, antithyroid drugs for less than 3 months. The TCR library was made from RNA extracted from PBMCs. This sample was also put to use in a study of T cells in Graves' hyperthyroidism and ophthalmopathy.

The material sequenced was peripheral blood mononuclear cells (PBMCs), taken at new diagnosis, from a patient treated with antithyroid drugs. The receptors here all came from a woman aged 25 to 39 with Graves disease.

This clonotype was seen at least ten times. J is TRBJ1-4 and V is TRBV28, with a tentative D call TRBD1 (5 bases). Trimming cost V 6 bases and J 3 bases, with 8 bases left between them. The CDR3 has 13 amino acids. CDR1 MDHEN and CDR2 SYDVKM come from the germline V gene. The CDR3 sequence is CASRGDPNEKLFF. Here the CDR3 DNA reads TGTGCCAGCAGGGGGGACCCTAATGAAAAACTGTTTTTT.

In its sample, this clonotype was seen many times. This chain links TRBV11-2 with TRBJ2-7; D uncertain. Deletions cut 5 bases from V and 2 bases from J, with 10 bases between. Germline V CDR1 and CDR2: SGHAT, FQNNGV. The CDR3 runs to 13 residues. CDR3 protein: CASSPAAPYEQYF. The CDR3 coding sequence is TGTGCCAGCAGCCCGGCCGCGCCCTACGAGCAGTACTTC.

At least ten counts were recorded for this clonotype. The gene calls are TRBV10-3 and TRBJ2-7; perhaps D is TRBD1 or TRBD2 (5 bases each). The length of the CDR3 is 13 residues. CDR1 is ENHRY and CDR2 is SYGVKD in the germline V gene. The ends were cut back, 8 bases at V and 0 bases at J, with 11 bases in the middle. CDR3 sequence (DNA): TGTGCCATCCGGGACGGCTCCTCCTACGAGCAGTACTTC. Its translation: CAIRDGSSYEQYF.

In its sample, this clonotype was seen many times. CDR3 amino acids: CASSPSFSTDTQYF. The CDR3 DNA sequence: TGTGCCAGCAGCCCGAGCTTTAGCACAGATACGCAGTATTTT. The chain couples TRBV7-2 to TRBJ2-3, with D hard to call. This CDR3 spans 14 amino acids. Per germline, CDR1 SGHTA and CDR2 FQGNSA. Trimming took 5 bases from V and 0 from J, leaving 9 bases between them.

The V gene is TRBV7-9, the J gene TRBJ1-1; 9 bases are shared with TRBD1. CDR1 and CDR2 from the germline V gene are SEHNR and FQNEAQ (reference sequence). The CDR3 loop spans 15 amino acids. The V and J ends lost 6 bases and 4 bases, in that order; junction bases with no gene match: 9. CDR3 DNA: TGTGCCAGCAGAATACAGGGGGCGGGTATCACTGAAGCTTTCTTT. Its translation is CASRIQGAGITEAFF.

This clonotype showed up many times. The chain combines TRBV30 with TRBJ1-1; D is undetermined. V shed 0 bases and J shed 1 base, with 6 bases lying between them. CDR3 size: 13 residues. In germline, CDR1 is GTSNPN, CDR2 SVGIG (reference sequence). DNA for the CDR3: TGTGCCTGGAGTGTACAGTGGAACACTGAAGCTTTCTTT. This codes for CAWSVQWNTEAFF. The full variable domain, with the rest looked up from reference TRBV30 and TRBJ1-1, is SQTIHQWPATLVQPVGSPLSLECTVEGTSNPNLYWYRQAAGRGLQLLFYSVGIGQISSEVPQNLSASRPQDRQFILSSKKLLLSDSGFYLCAWSVQWNTEAFFGQGTRLTVV.

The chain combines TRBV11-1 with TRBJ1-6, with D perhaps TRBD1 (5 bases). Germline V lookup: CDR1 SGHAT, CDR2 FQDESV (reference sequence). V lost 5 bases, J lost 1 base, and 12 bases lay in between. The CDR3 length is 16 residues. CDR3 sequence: CASSPPQGSYNSPLHF. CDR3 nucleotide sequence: TGTGCCAGCAGCCCACCTCAGGGTTCCTATAATTCACCCCTCCACTTT.

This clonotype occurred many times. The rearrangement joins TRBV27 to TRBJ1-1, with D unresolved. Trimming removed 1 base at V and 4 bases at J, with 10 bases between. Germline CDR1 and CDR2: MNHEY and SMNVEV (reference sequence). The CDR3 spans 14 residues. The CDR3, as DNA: TGTGCCAGCAGTTTATGGAACAAGTTCACTGAAGCTTTCTTT. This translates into CASSLWNKFTEAFF.

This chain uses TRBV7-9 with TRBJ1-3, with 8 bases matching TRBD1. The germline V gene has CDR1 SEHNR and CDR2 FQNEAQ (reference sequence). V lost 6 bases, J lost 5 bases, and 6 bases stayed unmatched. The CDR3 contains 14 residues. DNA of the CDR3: TGTGCCAGCAGATCAACAGGGGGGAGAAACACCATATATTTT. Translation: CASRSTGGRNTIYF.

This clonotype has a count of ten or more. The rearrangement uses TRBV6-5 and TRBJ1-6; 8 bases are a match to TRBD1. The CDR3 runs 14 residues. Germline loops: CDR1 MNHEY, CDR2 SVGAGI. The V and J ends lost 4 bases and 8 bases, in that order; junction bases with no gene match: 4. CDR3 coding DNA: TGTGCCAGCAGTTTCAGGGGGCTGTATTCACCCCTCCACTTT. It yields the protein CASSFRGLYSPLHF.

CDR3 nucleotide sequence: TGTGCCTGGGGACGGAAAAACACTGAAGCTTTCTTT. Its translation: CAWGRKNTEAFF. The chain joins TRBV30 to TRBJ1-1; no clear D gene. The CDR3 has 12 amino acids. V gave up 5 bases and J gave up 2 bases, with 9 bases separating them. CDR1 and CDR2 from the germline V gene are GTSNPN and SVGIG (reference sequence).

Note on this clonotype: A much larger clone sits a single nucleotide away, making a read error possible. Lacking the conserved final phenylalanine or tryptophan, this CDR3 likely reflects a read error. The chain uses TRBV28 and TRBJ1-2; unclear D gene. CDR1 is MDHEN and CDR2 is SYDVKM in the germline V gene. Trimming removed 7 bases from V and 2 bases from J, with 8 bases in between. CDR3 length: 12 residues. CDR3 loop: CASMMGNYGYTS. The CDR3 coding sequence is TGTGCCAGCATGATGGGCAACTATGGCTACACCTCC.

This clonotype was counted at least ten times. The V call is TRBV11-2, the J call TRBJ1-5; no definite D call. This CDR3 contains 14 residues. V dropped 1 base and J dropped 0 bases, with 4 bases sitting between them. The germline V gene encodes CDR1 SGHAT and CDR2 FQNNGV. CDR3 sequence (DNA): TGTGCCAGCAGCTTAGGGTATAGCAATCAGCCCCAGCATTTT. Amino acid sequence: CASSLGYSNQPQHF.

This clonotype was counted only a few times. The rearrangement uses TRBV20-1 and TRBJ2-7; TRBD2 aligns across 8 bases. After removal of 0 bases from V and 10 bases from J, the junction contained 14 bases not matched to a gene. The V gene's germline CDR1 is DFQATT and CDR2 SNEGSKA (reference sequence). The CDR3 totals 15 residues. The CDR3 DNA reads TGCAGTGCTAGAGATAGCGGGAAACGGAACTTGATACAGTACTTC. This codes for CSARDSGKRNLIQYF.

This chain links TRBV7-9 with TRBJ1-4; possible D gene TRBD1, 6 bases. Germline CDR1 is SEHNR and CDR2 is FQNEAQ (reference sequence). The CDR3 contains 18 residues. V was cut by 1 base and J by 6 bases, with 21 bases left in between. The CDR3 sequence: CASSLGNSGAAYYEKLFF. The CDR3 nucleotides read TGTGCCAGCAGCTTAGGCAACTCAGGGGCCGCTTATTATGAAAAACTGTTTTTT.

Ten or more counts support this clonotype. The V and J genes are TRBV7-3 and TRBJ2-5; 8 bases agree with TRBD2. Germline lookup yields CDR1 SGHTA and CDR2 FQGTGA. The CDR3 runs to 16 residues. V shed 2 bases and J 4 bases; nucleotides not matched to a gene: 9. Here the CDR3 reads CASSLGGSGERETQYF. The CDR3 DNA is TGTGCCAGCAGCTTAGGGGGTAGCGGGGAGCGAGAGACCCAGTACTTC.

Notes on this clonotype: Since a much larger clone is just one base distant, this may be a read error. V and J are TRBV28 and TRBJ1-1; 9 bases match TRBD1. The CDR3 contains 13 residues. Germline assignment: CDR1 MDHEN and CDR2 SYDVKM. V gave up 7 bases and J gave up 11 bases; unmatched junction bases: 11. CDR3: CASKIEQGAGAFF. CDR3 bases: TGTGCCAGCAAAATCGAACAGGGGGCGGGGGCTTTCTTT.

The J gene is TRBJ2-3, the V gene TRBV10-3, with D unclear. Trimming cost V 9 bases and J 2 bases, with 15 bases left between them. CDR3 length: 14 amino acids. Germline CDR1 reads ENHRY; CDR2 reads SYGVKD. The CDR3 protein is CAISQLPNTDTQYF. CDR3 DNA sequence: TGTGCCATTTCCCAGCTTCCAAACACAGATACGCAGTATTTT.

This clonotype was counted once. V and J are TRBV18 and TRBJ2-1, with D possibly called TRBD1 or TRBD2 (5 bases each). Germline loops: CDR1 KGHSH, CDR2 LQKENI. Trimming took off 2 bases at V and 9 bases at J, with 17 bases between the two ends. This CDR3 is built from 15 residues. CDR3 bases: TGTGCCAGCTCACCAACCAGTGGGGGTTTGGGTGAGCAGTTCTTC. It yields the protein CASSPTSGGLGEQFF.

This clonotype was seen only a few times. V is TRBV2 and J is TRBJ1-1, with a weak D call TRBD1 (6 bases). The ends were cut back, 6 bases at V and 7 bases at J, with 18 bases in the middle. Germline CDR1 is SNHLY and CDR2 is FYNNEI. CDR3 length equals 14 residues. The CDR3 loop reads CASRDNRESGEAFF. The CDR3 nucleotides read TGTGCCAGCAGGGATAACAGGGAATCAGGTGAAGCTTTCTTT. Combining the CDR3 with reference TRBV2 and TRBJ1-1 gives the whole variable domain EPEVTQTPSHQVTQMGQEVILRCVPISNHLYFYWYRQILGQKVEFLVSFYNNEISEKSEIFDDQFSVERPDGSNFTLKIRSTKLEDSAMYFCASRDNRESGEAFFGQGTRLTVV.

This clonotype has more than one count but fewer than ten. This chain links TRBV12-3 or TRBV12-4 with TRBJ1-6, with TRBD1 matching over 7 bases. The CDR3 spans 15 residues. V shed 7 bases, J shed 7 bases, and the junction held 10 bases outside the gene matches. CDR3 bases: TGTGCCAGCACTATCGCCGGGACAGAAAATTCACCCCTCCACTTT. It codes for CASTIAGTENSPLHF.